This T cell receptor (beta chain) was identified in a study of cytomegalovirus exposure and HLA in healthy donors. General observations from the study: Immune exposure information comprised only CMV serostatus. In a later analysis, HLA-associated TCR beta chains were more clonally expanded than equally common others. Later findings reportedly placed an Asian-associated ancestry cluster below the roughly 730-donor mean for N-insertions.

Germline CDR1 reads LNHDA; CDR2 reads SQIVND (reference sequence). Losses at the gene ends were 2 bases for V and 2 bases for J; bases not matched to a gene: 5. CDR3 size: 16 residues. As to this clone: Its antigen is not identified.

The study ran its PCR with 60 Vbeta and 13 Jbeta primers. TCRdb's copy holds only in-frame clones and misses some; the assay was immunoSEQ multiplex PCR. The sample consists of 95,000 to 150,000 clones, roughly 66% of them appearing once. The chain combines TRBV19 with TRBJ2-3, with TRBD1 matching over 9 bases. The clonotype was recovered from a man between 18 and 29 years old in good health and CMV-seronegative. Sequenced input: PBMCs. The CDR3 region is CASSIRTGAYTDTQYF. The CDR3 DNA reads as TGTGCCAGTAGTATACGGACAGGGGCTTACACAGATACGCAGTATTTT.